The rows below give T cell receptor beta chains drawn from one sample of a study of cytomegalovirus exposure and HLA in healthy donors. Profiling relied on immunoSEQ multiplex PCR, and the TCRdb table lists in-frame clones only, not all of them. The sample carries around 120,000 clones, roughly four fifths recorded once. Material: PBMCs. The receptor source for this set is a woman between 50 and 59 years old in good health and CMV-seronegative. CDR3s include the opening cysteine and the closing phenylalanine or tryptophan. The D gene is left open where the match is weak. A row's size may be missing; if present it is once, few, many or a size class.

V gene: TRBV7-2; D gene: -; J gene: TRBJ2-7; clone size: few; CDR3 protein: CASSETVVSYEQYF; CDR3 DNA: TGTGCCAGCAGCGAGACTGTCGTCTCCTACGAGCAGTACTTC
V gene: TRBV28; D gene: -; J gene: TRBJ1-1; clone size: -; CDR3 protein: CASRSLARQASYNTEAFF; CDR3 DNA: TGTGCCAGCAGATCCCTGGCCCGACAGGCATCCTATAACACTGAAGCTTTCTTT
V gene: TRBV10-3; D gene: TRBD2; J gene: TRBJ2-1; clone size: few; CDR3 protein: CAITGTSGADEQFF; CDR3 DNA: TGTGCCATCACCGGGACTAGCGGGGCCGATGAGCAGTTCTTC
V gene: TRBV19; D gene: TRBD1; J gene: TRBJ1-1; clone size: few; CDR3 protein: CASSMDGTGNTEAFF; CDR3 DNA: TGTGCCAGTAGTATGGACGGGACAGGGAACACTGAAGCTTTCTTT
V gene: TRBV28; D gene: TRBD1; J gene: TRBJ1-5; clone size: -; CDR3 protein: CASSPQGAQNQPQHF; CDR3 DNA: TGTGCCAGCAGCCCTCAGGGGGCTCAAAATCAGCCCCAGCATTTT
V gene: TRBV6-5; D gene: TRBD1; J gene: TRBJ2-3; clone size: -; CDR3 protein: CASSFGQGGTDTQYF; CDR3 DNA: TGTGCCAGCAGTTTCGGACAGGGAGGCACAGATACGCAGTATTTT
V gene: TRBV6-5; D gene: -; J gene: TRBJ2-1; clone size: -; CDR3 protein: CASSRTTRSEQFF; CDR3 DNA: TGTGCCAGCTCTAGGACTACTCGCAGCGAGCAGTTCTTC
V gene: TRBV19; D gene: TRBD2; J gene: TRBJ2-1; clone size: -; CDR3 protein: CASSAGLAAFYNEQFF; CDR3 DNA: TGTGCCAGTAGTGCAGGACTAGCGGCATTCTACAATGAGCAGTTCTTC
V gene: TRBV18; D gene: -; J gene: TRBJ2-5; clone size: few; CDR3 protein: CASSPGYQETQYF; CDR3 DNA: TGTGCCAGTTCCCCCGGGTACCAAGAGACCCAGTACTTC
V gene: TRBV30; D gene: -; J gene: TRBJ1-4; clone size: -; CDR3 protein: CACRYSEKLFF; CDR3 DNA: TGTGCCTGTCGTTACAGTGAAAAACTGTTTTTT
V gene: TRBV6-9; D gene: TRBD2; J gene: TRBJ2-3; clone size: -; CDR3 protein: CASSYSPAGGPRPGDTQYF; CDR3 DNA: TGTGCCAGCAGTTATTCTCCAGCGGGAGGGCCAAGGCCAGGAGATACGCAGTATTTT
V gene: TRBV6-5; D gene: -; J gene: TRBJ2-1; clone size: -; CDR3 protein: CASSFSGDLYNEQFF; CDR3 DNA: TGTGCCAGCAGTTTTTCGGGGGACCTCTACAATGAGCAGTTCTTC
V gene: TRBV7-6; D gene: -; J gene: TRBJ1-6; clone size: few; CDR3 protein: CASSPRTANSPLHF; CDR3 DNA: TGTGCCAGCAGCCCCCGGACAGCAAATTCACCCCTCCACTTT
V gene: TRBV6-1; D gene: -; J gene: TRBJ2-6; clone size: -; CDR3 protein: CASKAIGANVLTF; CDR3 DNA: TGTGCCAGCAAAGCGATTGGGGCCAACGTCCTGACTTTC
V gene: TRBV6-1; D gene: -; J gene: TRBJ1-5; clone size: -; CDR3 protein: CASSEWGGQPQNF; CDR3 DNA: TGTGCCAGCAGTGAATGGGGCGGACAGCCCCAGAATTTT
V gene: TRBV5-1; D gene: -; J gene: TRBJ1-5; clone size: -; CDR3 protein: CASSLWGPEQPQHF; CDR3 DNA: TGCGCCAGCAGCTTGTGGGGCCCCGAGCAGCCCCAGCATTTT
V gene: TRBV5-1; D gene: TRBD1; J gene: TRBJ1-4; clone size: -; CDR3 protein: CASSAGTGGTNEKLFF; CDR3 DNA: TGCGCCAGCAGCGCCGGGACAGGGGGAACTAATGAAAAACTGTTTTTT
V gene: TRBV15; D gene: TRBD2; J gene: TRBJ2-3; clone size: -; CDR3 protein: CATSVLAPADTQYF; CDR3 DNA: TGTGCCACCAGCGTACTAGCGCCCGCAGATACGCAGTATTTT
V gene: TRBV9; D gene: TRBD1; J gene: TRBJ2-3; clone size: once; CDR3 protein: CASSVDRATDTQYF; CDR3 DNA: TGTGCCAGCAGCGTGGACAGGGCGACAGATACGCAGTATTTT
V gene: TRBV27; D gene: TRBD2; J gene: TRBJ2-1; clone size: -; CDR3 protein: CASSLSPSGNEQFF; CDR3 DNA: TGTGCCAGCAGTTTATCGCCTAGCGGCAATGAGCAGTTCTTC
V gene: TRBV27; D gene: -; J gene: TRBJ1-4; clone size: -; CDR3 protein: CASSLASRTNEKLFF; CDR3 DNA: TGTGCCAGCAGTTTAGCTTCGAGGACTAATGAAAAACTGTTTTTT
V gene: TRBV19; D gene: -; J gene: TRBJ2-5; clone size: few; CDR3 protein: CASSIGGGETQYF; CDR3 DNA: TGTGCCAGTAGTATAGGCGGCGGGGAGACCCAGTACTTC